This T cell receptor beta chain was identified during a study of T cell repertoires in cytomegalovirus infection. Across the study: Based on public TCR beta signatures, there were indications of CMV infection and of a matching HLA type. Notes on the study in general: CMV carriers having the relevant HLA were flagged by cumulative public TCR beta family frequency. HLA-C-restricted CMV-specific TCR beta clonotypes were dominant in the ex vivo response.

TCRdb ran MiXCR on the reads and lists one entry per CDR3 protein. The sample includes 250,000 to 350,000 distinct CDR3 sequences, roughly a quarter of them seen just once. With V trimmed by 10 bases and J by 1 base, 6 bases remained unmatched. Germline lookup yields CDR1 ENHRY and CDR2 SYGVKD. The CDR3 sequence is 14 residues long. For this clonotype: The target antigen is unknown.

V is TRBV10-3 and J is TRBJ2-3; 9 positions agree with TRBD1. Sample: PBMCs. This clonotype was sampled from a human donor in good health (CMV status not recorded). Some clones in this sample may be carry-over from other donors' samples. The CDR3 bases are TGTGCCACCAACCGGGACAGGGGCACAGATACGCAGTATTTT. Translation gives CATNRDRGTDTQYF.